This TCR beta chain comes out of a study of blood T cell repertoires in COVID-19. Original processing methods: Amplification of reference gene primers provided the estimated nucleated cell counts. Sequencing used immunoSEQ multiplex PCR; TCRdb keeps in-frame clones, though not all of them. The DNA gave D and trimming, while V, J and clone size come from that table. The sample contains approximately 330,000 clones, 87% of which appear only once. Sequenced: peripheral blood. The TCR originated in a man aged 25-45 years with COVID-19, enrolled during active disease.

The CDR3 loop reads CASSPRGRDNYGYTF. CDR3 in DNA: TGTGCCAGCAGCCCCAGGGGGCGGGATAACTATGGCTACACCTTC. The chain links TRBV11-2 to TRBJ1-2, with 8 bases fitting TRBD1. Germline CDR1 reads SGHAT; CDR2 reads FQNNGV. The V segment lost 5 bases and the J segment 1 base; nucleotides outside the gene matches: 6. The CDR3 sequence is 15 residues long.